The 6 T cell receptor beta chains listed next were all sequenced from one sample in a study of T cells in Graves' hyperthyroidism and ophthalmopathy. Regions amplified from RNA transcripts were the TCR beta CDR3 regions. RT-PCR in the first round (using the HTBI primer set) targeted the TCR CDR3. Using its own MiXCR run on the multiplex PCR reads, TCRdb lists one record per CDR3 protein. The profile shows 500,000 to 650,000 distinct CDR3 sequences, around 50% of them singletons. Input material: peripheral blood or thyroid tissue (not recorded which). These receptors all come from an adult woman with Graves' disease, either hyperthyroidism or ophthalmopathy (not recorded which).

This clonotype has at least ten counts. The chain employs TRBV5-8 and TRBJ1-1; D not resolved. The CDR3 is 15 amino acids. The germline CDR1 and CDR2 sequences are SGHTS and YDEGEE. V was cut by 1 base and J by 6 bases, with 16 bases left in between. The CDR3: CASSLLLLRAAEAFF. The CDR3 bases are TGTGCCAGCAGCTTGTTATTATTGCGGGCAGCTGAAGCTTTCTTT.

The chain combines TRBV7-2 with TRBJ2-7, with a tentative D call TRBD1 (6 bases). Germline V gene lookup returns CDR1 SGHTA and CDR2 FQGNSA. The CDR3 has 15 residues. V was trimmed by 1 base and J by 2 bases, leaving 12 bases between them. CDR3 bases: TGTGCCAGCAGCTTAGTCCCAGGGACAACCTACGAGCAGTACTTC. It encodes CASSLVPGTTYEQYF.

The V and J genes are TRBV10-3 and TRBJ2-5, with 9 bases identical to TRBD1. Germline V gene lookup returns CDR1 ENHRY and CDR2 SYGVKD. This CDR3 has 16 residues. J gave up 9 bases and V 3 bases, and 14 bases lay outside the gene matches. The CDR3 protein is CAISDSGQGFDQPQYF. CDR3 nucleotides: TGTGCCATCAGTGATTCCGGACAGGGGTTTGATCAGCCCCAGTACTTC.

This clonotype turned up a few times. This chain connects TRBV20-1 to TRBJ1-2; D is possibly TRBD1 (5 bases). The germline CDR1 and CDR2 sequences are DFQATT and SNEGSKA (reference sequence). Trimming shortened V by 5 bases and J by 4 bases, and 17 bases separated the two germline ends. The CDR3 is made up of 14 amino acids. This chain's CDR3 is CSASPSGRSYGYTF. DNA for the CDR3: TGCAGTGCTTCCCCGTCGGGGCGGAGCTATGGCTACACCTTC.

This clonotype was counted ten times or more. The CDR3 loop reads CASSATGTVSGYTF. CDR3 bases: TGTGCCAGCAGCGCGACCGGGACAGTTAGCGGCTACACCTTC. The gene calls are TRBV7-9 and TRBJ1-2; the match to TRBD1 covers 7 bases. The CDR3 totals 14 residues. Germline V gene sequence: CDR1 SEHNR, CDR2 FQNEAQ (reference sequence). Trimming removed 5 bases from V and 8 bases from J; junction bases left unmatched: 11.

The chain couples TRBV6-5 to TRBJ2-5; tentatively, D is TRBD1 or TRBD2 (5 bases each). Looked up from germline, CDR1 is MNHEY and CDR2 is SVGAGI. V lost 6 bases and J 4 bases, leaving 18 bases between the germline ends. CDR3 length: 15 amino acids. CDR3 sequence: CASRMGVDVIETQYF. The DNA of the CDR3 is TGTGCCAGCAGAATGGGGGTGGATGTGATAGAGACCCAGTACTTC.